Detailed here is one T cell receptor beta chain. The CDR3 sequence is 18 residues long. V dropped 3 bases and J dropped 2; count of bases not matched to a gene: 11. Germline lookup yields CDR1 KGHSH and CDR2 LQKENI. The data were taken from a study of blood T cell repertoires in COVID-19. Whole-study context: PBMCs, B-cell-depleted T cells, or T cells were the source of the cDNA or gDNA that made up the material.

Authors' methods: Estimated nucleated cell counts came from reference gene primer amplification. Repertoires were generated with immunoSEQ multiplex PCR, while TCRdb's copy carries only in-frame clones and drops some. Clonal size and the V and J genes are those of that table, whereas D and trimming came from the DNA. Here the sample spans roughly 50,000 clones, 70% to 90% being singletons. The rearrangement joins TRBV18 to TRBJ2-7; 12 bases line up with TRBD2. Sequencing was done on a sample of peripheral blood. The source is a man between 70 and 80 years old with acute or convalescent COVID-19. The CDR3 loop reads CASSPYWTSGTVTYEQYF. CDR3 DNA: TGTGCCAGCTCACCTTATTGGACTAGCGGGACAGTAACCTACGAGCAGTACTTC. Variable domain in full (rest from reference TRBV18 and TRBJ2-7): NAGVMQNPRHLVRRRGQEARLRCSPMKGHSHVYWYRQLPEEGLKFMVYLQKENIIDESGMPKERFSAEFPKEGPSILRIQQVVRGDSAAYFCASSPYWTSGTVTYEQYFGPGTRLTVT.